These 12 T cell receptor beta chains came from one sample sequenced in a study of CD8+CD57+ T cells in acquired aplastic anemia. It was genomic DNA that served as the template for profiling TCR beta VDJ and CDR3. TCRdb passed the reads through MiXCR, listing each CDR3 protein once. The repertoire holds about 110,000 distinct CDR3 sequences, 40% to 65% seen once, with approximately 32% in the top ten. Sample: sorted CD4+, CD8+, or CD8+CD57+ T cells (not recorded which) from PBMCs. The origin of the receptors is a human donor in good health, serving as a control.

The chain carries TRBV5-1 and TRBJ2-3, with 7 bases aligning to TRBD1. Germline loops: CDR1 SGHRS, CDR2 YFSETQ. V lost 8 bases and J lost 11; bases outside the gene matches: 11. This CDR3 spans 12 amino acids. CDR3 amino acids: CASLAGGDEQYF. CDR3 nucleotide sequence: TGCGCCAGTCTTGCAGGGGGTGATGAGCAGTATTTT.

This clonotype was counted between two and nine times. This sequence may be a read error, since a much larger clone differs from it by one base. The V call is TRBV11-2, the J call TRBJ2-3, with 7 bases identical to TRBD1. From germline, CDR1 is SGHAT and CDR2 FQNNGV. This CDR3 has 14 amino acids. CDR3 sequence (DNA): TGTACCAGCAGCTCTGGACAGGGCACAGATACGCAGTATTTT. Translated: CTSSSGQGTDTQYF.

This chain connects TRBV10-3 to TRBJ2-1; 9 bases fit TRBD2. Germline CDR1 reads ENHRY; CDR2 reads SYGVKD. This CDR3 region has 15 residues. V lost 3 bases to trimming and J lost 5 bases; unmatched junction nucleotides: 5. CDR3 DNA: TGTGCCATCAGTGACGTAGCGGGGGTGAACAATGAGCAGTTCTTC. Amino acids: CAISDVAGVNNEQFF.

The rearrangement joins TRBV7-2 to TRBJ2-7; D gene ambiguous. Germline V CDR1 and CDR2: SGHTA, FQGNSA. CDR3 length: 15 residues. Trimming shortened V by 2 bases and J by 0 bases, and 11 bases separated the two germline ends. The CDR3 DNA follows: TGTGCCAGCAGCTTAAGTCTCGGTAACTCCTACGAGCAGTACTTC. Translation gives CASSLSLGNSYEQYF.

For the CDR3, the DNA is TGTGCCAGCAGTTTCGGACAGGGCCACCGATCCGAGCAGTACTTC. This translates into CASSFGQGHRSEQYF. This chain connects TRBV6-5 to TRBJ2-7; 8 positions match TRBD1. The germline V gene encodes CDR1 MNHEY and CDR2 SVGAGI. The CDR3 has 15 residues. V dropped 4 bases and J dropped 6; count of bases not matched to a gene: 11.

This clonotype was seen ten or more times. The chain recombines TRBV7-9 with TRBJ2-7, with D possibly being TRBD2 (7 bases). Germline V gene lookup returns CDR1 SEHNR and CDR2 FQNEAQ (reference sequence). V dropped 5 bases and J dropped 2 bases, with 16 bases sitting between them. The CDR3 loop spans 15 amino acids. This CDR3 reads CASSNREGGTYEQYF. The CDR3 DNA reads as TGTGCCAGCAGCAATAGGGAGGGGGGAACCTACGAGCAGTACTTC.

The genes are TRBV15 and TRBJ1-1; possible D gene TRBD1, 6 bases. The CDR3 is made up of 13 amino acids. CDR1 LNHNV and CDR2 YYDKDF come from the germline V gene (reference sequence). Here the CDR3 DNA reads TGTGCTATCAGCCCCGGGAGGGGGACTGAAGCTTTCTTT. Amino acids: CAISPGRGTEAFF.

A word on this clonotype: A read error is possible here, since a much larger clone lies one base away. The chain recombines TRBV30 with TRBJ1-1; D gene uncertain. Germline V gene data show CDR1 as GTSNPN and CDR2 as SVGIG (reference sequence). Deletions cut 2 bases from V and 2 bases from J, with 12 bases between. The CDR3 has 14 residues. CDR3 nucleotides: TGTGCCTGGAGTATACTGGGCGGTAACACTGAAGCTTTCTTT. It yields the protein CAWSILGGNTEAFF.

This clonotype was detected many times. The V gene is TRBV4-3, the J gene TRBJ2-1; D might be TRBD2 (6 bases). Trimming took 2 bases from V and 4 from J, leaving 12 bases between them. Germline V gives CDR1 LGHNA, CDR2 YSLEER. This CDR3 is built from 15 residues. For the CDR3, the DNA is TGCGCCAGCAGCCAATGGGGGGAGTCGTACAATGAGCAGTTCTTC. It yields the protein CASSQWGESYNEQFF.

The chain couples TRBV25-1 to TRBJ1-2; D gene ambiguous. The CDR3 spans 14 residues. Germline V gives CDR1 MGHDK, CDR2 SYGVNS. V was clipped by 5 bases and J by 0 bases, with 10 bases between them. The DNA for the CDR3 is TGTGCCAGCAGTCCCCCCATTTCTAACTATGGCTACACCTTC. It specifies CASSPPISNYGYTF.

This rearrangement joins TRBV11-1 to TRBJ2-7, with a possible D match to TRBD1 (5 bases). The CDR3 contains 17 residues. The V end lost 3 bases, the J end lost 3 bases, and 21 bases lay between the germline ends. Germline lookup yields CDR1 SGHAT and CDR2 FQDESV (reference sequence). The CDR3 DNA follows: TGTGCCAGCAGCTTCCCACCGGGCCAGGGTTCGATCTACGAGCAGTACTTC. This sequence encodes CASSFPPGQGSIYEQYF.

The chain joins TRBV20-1 to TRBJ2-5; 11 nucleotides align to TRBD2. Germline V gene lookup returns CDR1 DFQATT and CDR2 SNEGSKA (reference sequence). With 1 base clipped from V and 2 bases from J, the junction kept 3 bases outside the gene matches. This CDR3 is 15 amino acids long. CDR3 nucleotides: TGCAGTGCTAGAGTGGCTAGCGGGGGGCAAGAGACCCAGTACTTC. It translates to CSARVASGGQETQYF.